This entry describes one TCR beta chain. The target antigen is unknown. The source of the sample is a study of PD-1 blockade in classical Hodgkin lymphoma. Whole-study context: Treatment was intravenous nivolumab, 3 mg/kg every 2 weeks, until progression.

As to time point: cycle 4 day 1 (C4D1), after less than 7 weeks of nivolumab. Every patient was affected by relapse after autologous stem cell transplantation, while exposure to brentuximab vedotin was not uniform. Classifying best responses yielded complete response, partial response or progressive disease. The study's findings and limits: When set against healthy donors, newly diagnosed patients were reported to show lower baseline TCR diversity.

Method: immunoSEQ multiplex PCR; TCRdb's copy keeps in-frame clones and lacks some. Found here are 85,000 to 90,000 clones, roughly nine tenths of them singletons; the top ten hold 2.5% to 3.5%. The input for sequencing was peripheral blood mononuclear cells (PBMCs), taken before the fourth cycle of nivolumab. This sequence originates from a human donor with classical Hodgkin lymphoma.

CDR3 sequence: CASSELWTLTDTQYF. CDR3 nucleotides: TGTGCCAGCAGTGAACTATGGACCCTCACAGATACGCAGTATTTT. The chain combines TRBV2 with TRBJ2-3; no reliable D call. V lost 2 bases and J lost 2, with 11 bases in between. Germline loops: CDR1 SNHLY, CDR2 FYNNEI. The CDR3 runs to 15 residues.